This TCR beta chain originates from a study of T cell responses to AZD1222 COVID-19 vaccine (dated by TCRdb to about 2021). Some background on the complete study: AZD1222 recipients given second doses at about 4 weeks or at about 12 weeks were pooled, since spike-specific TCR depth and breadth were not found to differ between the two schedules. A total of just over 230 trial participants underwent TCR sequencing, of whom around 210 had received two doses of AZD1222 and around 26 had received two doses of the MenACWY control vaccine. Trial participants were enrolled by age into subgroups of 18-55, 56-69 and 70-plus years, and around 150, 28 and 57 TCR-sequenced participants, respectively, were included in these subgroups. The investigation overall reported the following: The whole spike protein was spanned by vaccine-associated CD4 TCRs, and dominant responses were seen in regions 160-218 and 743-854. Epitopes outside the regions mutated in the B.1.351 and B.1.1.7 variants were reportedly recognized by nearly half of the unique spike-specific TCRs. A significant rise in spike-specific TCR breadth and depth was observed after two AZD1222 doses relative to day 0 and relative to MenACWY recipients. Because no day 14 peak-response samples were available, the repertoires could be characterized only after the peak T cell response. In the small 56-69-year group, the increase in depth fell short of significance, most likely because of low power. Most participants were white British and females outnumbered males, and the authors suggested that clonal diversity may have been underestimated. Conclusions about previously exposed vaccinees are limited, since just six AZD1222 recipients were seropositive for SARS-CoV-2 at baseline.

What this sample's time point label stands for: baseline before first vaccination. Samples from vaccinated people were obtained from the UK trials COV001 and COV002, which included a single-blind randomized controlled phase 2/3 trial of AZD1222 (ChAdOx1 nCoV-19) in healthy adults. For TCRbeta chain sequencing, PBMC samples from trial participants were taken at day 0 and at day 28 after the second dose. The CDR3 regions of human TCRbeta chains were analyzed by immunosequencing. Regarding the original processing steps: TCRs in the repertoires were matched against a reference library of SARS-CoV-2-specific TCRs that had been generated with the MIRA antigen-specificity platform. Breadth was defined as the fraction of unique TCRs that were SARS-CoV-2-associated. Depth was defined as the fraction of total T cells that were SARS-CoV-2-associated. Each spike-specific TCR was assigned to its reactive spike region and to a CD4 or CD8 class using the MIRA data. Log10-transformed breadth and depth values were compared by one-way ANOVA with Sidak's multiple comparisons tests. Drawn from immuneACCESS, this table holds only the in-frame rearrangements with V and J called that TCRdb kept. Clones are partly lost; checked studies trace under half to an unresolved V gene and leave the rest unexplained. The DNA gave D and trimming, while V, J and clone size come from that table. Across this sample there are 150,000 or so clones, with about 88% seen only once. Of the sample, less than 3.5% falls within the top ten clones.

Relative to germline, V is missing 5 bases and J is missing 3 bases, with 8 bases of the junction outside any gene match. The germline V gene specifies MRHNA as CDR1 and SNTAGT as CDR2. From the cysteine through the phenylalanine, the CDR3 covers 15 amino acids. Here the CDR3 DNA is all that survives: 45 bases in frame from base 1. Remarks on this clone: It lacks a known antigen. Base qualities were left out, and no much larger clone turns up one base away.

The TCR sequence derives from an adult in good health. Here the chain combines TRBV6-4 and TRBJ2-5, with 8 bases matching TRBD2. This material consisted of peripheral blood, taken on day 0 of AZD1222 vaccination. The DNA is TGTGCCAGCAGTACTACCGGGACTAGGGAAGAGACCCAGTACTTC. The encoded protein is CASSTTGTREETQYF.